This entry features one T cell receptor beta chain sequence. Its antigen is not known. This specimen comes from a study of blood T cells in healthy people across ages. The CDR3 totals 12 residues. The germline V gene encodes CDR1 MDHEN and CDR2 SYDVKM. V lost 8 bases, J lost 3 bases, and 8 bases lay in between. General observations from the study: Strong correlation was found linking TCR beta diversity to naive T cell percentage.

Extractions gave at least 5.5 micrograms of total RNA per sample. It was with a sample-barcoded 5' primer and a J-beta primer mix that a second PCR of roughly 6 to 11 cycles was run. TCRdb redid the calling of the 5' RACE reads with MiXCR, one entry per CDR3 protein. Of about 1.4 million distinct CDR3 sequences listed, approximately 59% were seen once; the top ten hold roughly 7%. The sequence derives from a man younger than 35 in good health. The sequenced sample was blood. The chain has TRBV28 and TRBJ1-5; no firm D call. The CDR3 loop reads CASGVYNQPQHF. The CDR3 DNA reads TGTGCCAGCGGGGTTTACAATCAGCCCCAGCATTTT.